What follows is one TCR beta chain and its context. Germline V CDR1 and CDR2: SGHTA, FQGNSA. Trimming cost V 4 bases and J 6 bases; bases outside gene matches: 5. This CDR3 comprises 16 residues. Assay used: immunoSEQ multiplex PCR; TCRdb lists only in-frame clones, some missing. The sample carries a few hundred thousand clones, around 87% recorded once. Seattle participants joined during active infection and were tracked over time. This record comes from a study of blood T cell repertoires in COVID-19. In the study overall: COVID-19 samples, acute and convalescent, were from the United States, Italy and Spain. Nucleic acid was either cDNA or gDNA, and it came from T cells, B-cell-depleted T cells, or PBMCs.

What was sequenced was peripheral blood. The rearrangement links TRBV7-2 to TRBJ2-3; 15 bases are shared with TRBD2. The TCR sequence derives from a woman aged 60-75 years with COVID-19, enrolled during active disease. The CDR3 nucleotides read TGTGCCAGCAGCTCCCCCGGACTAGCGGGAGGGGATACGCAGTATTTT. Translation: CASSSPGLAGGDTQYF.